This TCR beta chain appears in the sequencing data of a study of cytomegalovirus exposure and HLA in healthy donors. This CDR3 region has 14 residues. From germline, CDR1 is SEHNR and CDR2 FQNEAQ (reference sequence). Trimming took 4 bases from V and 4 from J; bases not matched to a gene: 2. The study ran its PCR with 60 Vbeta and 13 Jbeta primers. Some clones are missing from TCRdb's copy, which holds only in-frame ones; the method was immunoSEQ multiplex PCR. Seen here are fewer than 200,000 clones, about 65% observed once, and the top ten hold over 1.2%. The chain uses TRBV7-9 and TRBJ2-7, with 12 bases identical to TRBD2. The sample taken for sequencing was PBMCs. The clonotype was recovered from a girl aged 5 to 17 in good health and CMV-seronegative. In nucleotides, the CDR3 is TGTGCCAGCAGCTCTAGCGGGGGGGTTTACGAGCAGTACTTC. Translation gives CASSSSGGVYEQYF.